This T cell receptor (beta chain) appears in the sequencing data of a study of cytomegalovirus exposure and HLA in healthy donors. Study-wide results and caveats: Cytomegalovirus-associated TCR beta chains were listed, numbering 164.

As for this clone: The antigen is unknown.

V trimming: 0 bases; J trimming: 2 bases; junction bases outside the gene matches: 4. Germline loops: CDR1 SGHNT, CDR2 YYREEE (reference sequence). The CDR3 is 15 residues long. Profiling relied on immunoSEQ multiplex PCR, and the TCRdb table lists in-frame clones only, not all of them. This table has over 250,000 clones, 80% to 90% appearing once. V and J are TRBV5-4 and TRBJ1-2, with 7 bases that match TRBD1. Material: PBMCs. The TCR sequence derives from a woman between 18 and 29 years old in good health and CMV-seronegative. This chain's CDR3 is CASSLEVGGNYGYTF. The CDR3 DNA sequence: TGTGCCAGCAGCTTGGAGGTAGGGGGCAACTATGGCTACACCTTC. Using reference TRBV5-4 and TRBJ1-2 for the parts outside the CDR3, the full variable domain is ETGVTQSPTHLIKTRGQQVTLRCSSQSGHNTVSWYQQALGQGPQFIFQYYREEENGRGNFPPRFSGLQFPNYSSELNVNALELDDSALYLCASSLEVGGNYGYTFGSGTRLTVV.